One and the same sample provided the 16 T cell receptor beta chains below, sequenced in a study of blood T cell repertoires in COVID-19 (dated by TCRdb to the early 2020s). Receptor libraries were prepared by the immunoSEQ multiplex PCR assay. TCRdb re-hosts the immuneACCESS table, in-frame sequences only. Its copies lack some clones; in the studies checked, an unresolved V gene accounts for under half of them, and the cause for the rest is not known. A total of 30,000 to 40,000 clones appear in this sample, almost 90% of them only once. The leading ten clones occupy 25% to 30% of the sample. Sample: peripheral blood. The receptor source for this set is a man between 60 and 75 years old with active or convalescent COVID-19.

CDR3 bases: TGTGCCATCAGATCAGGACAGGAGTACGAGCAGTACTTC. Its protein product is CAIRSGQEYEQYF. The gene calls are TRBV10-3 and TRBJ2-7; TRBD1 matches 7 bases. CDR1 is ENHRY, CDR2 SYGVKD, per germline. The CDR3 covers 13 residues. The V and J ends lost 6 bases and 4 bases, in that order; junction bases with no gene match: 6.

CDR3 loop: CASSPGTSGHLPTGELFF. CDR3 nucleotide sequence: TGTGCCAGCAGCCCAGGGACTAGCGGACACCTTCCTACCGGGGAGCTGTTTTTT. The chain employs TRBV5-4 and TRBJ2-2, with TRBD2 matching over 11 bases. This CDR3 is built from 18 residues. With 4 bases clipped from V and 5 bases from J, the junction kept 13 bases outside the gene matches. Looked up from germline, CDR1 is SGHNT and CDR2 is YYREEE (reference sequence).

V usage is TRBV24-1 and J usage is TRBJ1-1, with D unresolved. With 2 bases removed from V and 2 bases from J, the gap between germline ends came to 11 bases. CDR3 size: 15 residues. The germline V gene has CDR1 KGHDR and CDR2 SFDVKD. CDR3 nucleotides: TGTGCCACCAGTGATTCGCGGAAACTAAACACTGAAGCTTTCTTT. It encodes CATSDSRKLNTEAFF.

The chain joins TRBV18 to TRBJ1-1; D ambiguous. The V and J ends lost 0 bases and 4 bases respectively, with 12 bases between them. CDR1 and CDR2 (germline): KGHSH, LQKENI. This CDR3 has 15 residues. The CDR3, as DNA: TGTGCCAGCTCACCACCGAGGGCCGCGGGCACTGAAGCTTTCTTT. Amino acid sequence: CASSPPRAAGTEAFF.

The chain links TRBV15 to TRBJ2-5; TRBD2 might be the D (5 bases). The V end was cut by 1 base, the J end by 2 bases, with 11 bases between. The CDR3 loop spans 15 amino acids. Germline V lookup: CDR1 LNHNV, CDR2 YYDKDF (reference sequence). This CDR3 reads CATSRVQPGQETQYF. The CDR3, as DNA: TGTGCCACCAGCAGAGTCCAGCCGGGACAAGAGACCCAGTACTTC.

This clone was detected once. The chain links TRBV3-1 (or the pseudogene TRBV3-2) to TRBJ2-3; 10 positions match TRBD2. The CDR3 is 15 residues long. The junction had 6 bases not matched to a gene; V was cut back by 2 bases and J by 7 bases. In germline, CDR1 is LGHDT, CDR2 YNNKEL (reference sequence). DNA of the CDR3: TGTGCCAGCAGCCAATCGTCTAGCGGGAGTAATACGCAGTATTTT. It yields the protein CASSQSSSGSNTQYF.

The rearrangement joins TRBV11-2 to TRBJ2-1; possible D gene TRBD2, 6 bases. The CDR3 runs to 13 residues. With 0 bases removed from V and 10 bases from J, the gap between germline ends came to 10 bases. Germline V gene sequence: CDR1 SGHAT, CDR2 FQNNGV. The CDR3 reads CASSLDRLDEQFF. CDR3 sequence (DNA): TGTGCCAGCAGCTTAGATCGACTAGACGAGCAGTTCTTC.

The chain is built from TRBV21-1 and TRBJ2-7; no check of the table's D call, TRBD2, against the DNA was made. TRBV21-1 is tagged as a pseudogene. The CDR3 loop spans 17 amino acids. The CDR3 loop is CASAILYLAGGLYEQYF. The CDR3 bases are TGTGCCAGCGCGATTCTCTACTTAGCGGGAGGACTCTACGAGCAGTACTTC.

This chain uses TRBV29-1 with TRBJ1-2; unclear D gene. Germline-derived CDR1 and CDR2 are SQVTM and ANQGSEA. V lost 4 bases and J 3 bases, leaving 12 bases between the germline ends. The CDR3 length is 13 residues. The CDR3 DNA follows: TGCAGCGTTGTTAGGGCGGGAGACTATGGCTACACCTTC. Translated, it gives CSVVRAGDYGYTF.

The CDR3 is CASSPLLTDYNEQFF. Here the CDR3 DNA reads TGTGCCAGCTCACCACTCCTAACAGACTACAATGAGCAGTTCTTC. The rearrangement joins TRBV18 to TRBJ2-1; D remains ambiguous. Deletions cut 1 base from V and 3 bases from J, with 10 bases between. The CDR3 loop spans 15 amino acids. Germline V gene sequence: CDR1 KGHSH, CDR2 LQKENI. Filled out from reference TRBV18 and TRBJ2-1, the complete variable domain reads NAGVMQNPRHLVRRRGQEARLRCSPMKGHSHVYWYRQLPEEGLKFMVYLQKENIIDESGMPKERFSAEFPKEGPSILRIQQVVRGDSAAYFCASSPLLTDYNEQFFGPGTRLTVL.

The chain recombines TRBV7-2 with TRBJ2-3; 8 nucleotides align to TRBD2. With 4 bases clipped from V and 3 bases from J, the junction kept 15 bases outside the gene matches. Per the germline V gene, CDR1 is SGHTA and CDR2 is FQGNSA. The CDR3 has 18 residues. The CDR3 protein is CASSSPTREAGVTDTQYF. The CDR3, as DNA: TGTGCCAGCAGCTCCCCAACCCGAGAAGCGGGAGTTACAGATACGCAGTATTTT.

The chain recombines TRBV25-1 with TRBJ2-6, with D possibly being TRBD1 (5 bases). Germline lookup yields CDR1 MGHDK and CDR2 SYGVNS. This CDR3 is 14 amino acids long. Between the trimmed V and J ends, which lost 6 bases and 3 bases, there was a span of 9 bases. The CDR3 DNA is TGTGCCAGCAGCCCAGGGAATGGGGCCAACGTCCTGACTTTC. Its translation: CASSPGNGANVLTF. Together with reference TRBV25-1 and TRBJ2-6, the CDR3 gives the full variable domain: EADIYQTPRYLVIGTGKKITLECSQTMGHDKMYWYQQDPGMELHLIHYSYGVNSTEKGDLSSESTVSRIRTEHFPLTLESARPSHTSQYLCASSPGNGANVLTFGAGSRLTVL.

The chain recombines TRBV9 with TRBJ2-3; the D is unclear. Germline V CDR1 and CDR2: SGDLS, YYNGEE. The V gene lost 3 bases and the J gene lost 0 bases, with 5 bases spanning the gap. The CDR3 runs to 13 residues. CDR3 DNA sequence: TGTGCCAGCAGCGATCGTAGCACAGATACGCAGTATTTT. Its translation is CASSDRSTDTQYF.

The rearrangement links TRBV11-2 to TRBJ2-5; 7 positions agree with TRBD1. This CDR3 has 15 amino acids. The trim removed 5 bases at V and 4 bases at J, leaving 10 bases unmatched. CDR1 and CDR2 (germline): SGHAT, FQNNGV. CDR3: CASSRIGTALETQYF. DNA of the CDR3: TGTGCCAGCAGCCGAATCGGGACAGCATTAGAGACCCAGTACTTC. Variable domain in full (rest from reference TRBV11-2 and TRBJ2-5): EAGVAQSPRYKIIEKRQSVAFWCNPISGHATLYWYQQILGQGPKLLIQFQNNGVVDDSQLPKDRFSAERLKGVDSTLKIQPAKLEDSAVYLCASSRIGTALETQYFGPGTRLLVL.

The chain has TRBV3-1 (or the pseudogene TRBV3-2) and TRBJ2-5; TRBD1 matches 11 bases. The length of the CDR3 is 15 residues. With V trimmed by 4 bases and J by 5 bases, 6 bases remained unmatched. From germline, CDR1 is LGHDT and CDR2 YNNKEL (reference sequence). The CDR3 DNA is TGTGCCAGCAGCCGACGGACAGGGGGCGCGGAGACCCAGTACTTC. Translating it yields CASSRRTGGAETQYF.

The chain uses TRBV29-1 and TRBJ1-1, with D tentatively TRBD1 (6 bases). V gave up 4 bases and J gave up 4 bases, with 16 bases separating them. The germline V gene has CDR1 SQVTM and CDR2 ANQGSEA. This CDR3 contains 14 residues. The CDR3 is CSVAAYRARTEAFF. The DNA for the CDR3 is TGCAGCGTTGCGGCATACAGGGCGCGCACTGAAGCTTTCTTT.